This record looks at one TCR beta chain sequence and its context. Its cognate antigen is unknown. TCRdb passed the 5' RACE reads through MiXCR, listing each CDR3 protein once. The sample holds about 130,000 distinct CDR3 sequences, under 30% seen once. The CDR3 spans 18 residues. With 2 bases clipped from V and 1 base from J, the junction kept 8 bases outside the gene matches. The germline V gene has CDR1 MNHEY and CDR2 SVGEGT. The data were taken from a study of T-cell memory formation after mild COVID-19. Study-wide results and limits: Pre-infection memory carried some responding clones, suggesting that cross-reactive memory joined.

This rearrangement joins TRBV6-2 or TRBV6-3 to TRBJ2-2; 9 bases fit TRBD1. The sample comprised PBMCs or a T cell subset sorted from them (not recorded which). This clonotype originated in an adult woman who had mild COVID-19 (a few samples of this study predate the infection). Cell type and time point are not known. The CDR3 is CASSYTRQGVVNTGELFF. CDR3 DNA: TGTGCCAGCAGTTACACACGACAGGGGGTCGTGAACACCGGGGAGCTGTTTTTT.